Shown below are 31 T cell receptor beta chains from a single sample sequenced in a study of blood T cell repertoires in COVID-19. The repertoire was sequenced with immunoSEQ multiplex PCR; TCRdb's copy has only in-frame clones and lacks some. The sample gives some 390,000 clones, about 89% of which show up once; less than 2% is in the top ten. The sample comprised peripheral blood. The receptors here all came from a woman aged 40 to 50 with COVID-19, enrolled during active disease.

The chain couples TRBV30 to TRBJ2-5, with D hard to call. Trimming took 2 bases from V and 11 from J, leaving 15 bases between them. The CDR3 loop spans 12 amino acids. Germline V lookup: CDR1 GTSNPN, CDR2 SVGIG (reference sequence). CDR3 residues: CAWSPNGFEQYF. Here the CDR3 DNA reads TGTGCCTGGAGTCCAAATGGTTTTGAGCAGTACTTC.

V gene TRBV30 combines with J gene TRBJ2-1; TRBD2 matches at 10 bases. The CDR3 runs to 15 residues. From germline, CDR1 is GTSNPN and CDR2 SVGIG (reference sequence). With 6 bases clipped from V and 9 bases from J, the junction kept 14 bases outside the gene matches. CDR3 region: CACHLSGRASSEQFF. Here the CDR3 DNA reads TGTGCCTGCCACCTAAGCGGGAGGGCAAGTAGTGAGCAGTTCTTC.

The genes are TRBV18 and TRBJ2-7, with 7 bases that match TRBD1. Germline-derived CDR1 and CDR2 are KGHSH and LQKENI. There are 14 residues in the CDR3. After removal of 4 bases from V and 1 base from J, the junction contained 4 bases not matched to a gene. DNA for the CDR3: TGTGCCAGCTCACGGCCAGGGGGATCCTACGAGCAGTACTTC. Translated, it gives CASSRPGGSYEQYF.

The CDR3 sequence: CASSQDRPGVAGELFF. CDR3 sequence (DNA): TGCGCCAGCAGCCAAGATCGGCCAGGGGTAGCCGGGGAGCTGTTTTTT. The chain is built from TRBV4-3 and TRBJ2-2, with D perhaps matching TRBD1 (6 bases). This CDR3 region has 16 residues. Per germline, CDR1 LGHNA and CDR2 YSLEER. Trimming cost V 0 bases and J 6 bases, with 14 bases left between them.

The V and J genes are TRBV7-8 and TRBJ1-2, with TRBD1 identical over 7 bases. Germline assignment: CDR1 SGHVS and CDR2 FQNEAQ. CDR3 length: 15 residues. With 5 bases clipped from V and 8 bases from J, the junction kept 14 bases outside the gene matches. In DNA form, the CDR3 reads TGTGCCAGCAGCCCCCGGACCCAGGGGGGATACGGCTACACCTTC. It specifies CASSPRTQGGYGYTF.

The rearrangement uses TRBV3-1 (or the pseudogene TRBV3-2) and TRBJ1-3; 7 nucleotides match TRBD1. V trimming: 0 bases; J trimming: 2 bases; junction bases outside the gene matches: 13. The CDR3 totals 19 residues. The germline CDR1 and CDR2 sequences are LGHDT and YNNKEL (reference sequence). CDR3 in DNA: TGTGCCAGCAGCCAAGAACATCTCTTAGACAGGGTGACTGGAAACACCATATATTTT. Amino acids: CASSQEHLLDRVTGNTIYF.

The CDR3 loop reads CASSHGGSVGGTIYF. The CDR3 nucleotides read TGCGCCAGCAGCCACGGTGGTTCCGTCGGGGGCACCATATATTTT. The genes are TRBV4-3 and TRBJ1-3, with D possibly being TRBD1 (5 bases). The CDR3 has 15 amino acids. Germline CDR1 reads LGHNA; CDR2 reads YSLEER. With 3 bases removed from V and 9 bases from J, the gap between germline ends came to 18 bases.

CDR3 sequence: CASSPPRGAKSYNEQFF. The CDR3 DNA reads as TGTGCCAGCAGCCCGCCCCGGGGGGCCAAATCCTACAATGAGCAGTTCTTC. V usage is TRBV7-9 and J usage is TRBJ2-1, with TRBD2 as a possible D gene (7 bases). The CDR3 extends over 17 amino acids. V gave up 5 bases and J gave up 1 base, with 18 bases separating them. Germline V gene data show CDR1 as SEHNR and CDR2 as FQNEAQ (reference sequence). Full variable domain (outside the CDR3, taken from reference TRBV7-9 and TRBJ2-1): DTGVSQNPRHKITKRGQNVTFRCDPISEHNRLYWYRQTLGQGPEFLTYFQNEAQLEKSRLLSDRFSAERPKGSFSTLEIQRTEQGDSAMYLCASSPPRGAKSYNEQFFGPGTRLTVL.

The rearrangement links TRBV11-3 to TRBJ2-5, with TRBD1 identical over 10 bases. With V trimmed by 1 base and J by 14 bases, 13 bases remained unmatched. Germline CDR1 reads SGHNT; CDR2 reads YENEEA. This CDR3 region has 15 residues. This chain's CDR3 is CASSLGGDRGIPPYF. In DNA form, the CDR3 reads TGTGCCAGCAGCTTAGGGGGGGACAGGGGCATCCCCCCTTACTTC.

The chain is built from TRBV6-5 and TRBJ2-7; 11 bases map to TRBD1. V trimming: 4 bases; J trimming: 6 bases; junction bases outside the gene matches: 8. The CDR3 has 15 amino acids. Germline-derived CDR1 and CDR2 are MNHEY and SVGAGI. In DNA form, the CDR3 reads TGTGCCAGCAGTTCCGGACAGGGGGCTGCCCTCGAGCAGTACTTC. Amino acids: CASSSGQGAALEQYF.

This sequence joins TRBV9 and TRBJ2-3; 11 bases line up with TRBD2. This CDR3 spans 19 amino acids. The V segment lost 0 bases and the J segment 2 bases; nucleotides outside the gene matches: 11. Germline CDR1 and CDR2: SGDLS and YYNGEE. CDR3 loop: CASSVDGRLAGINTDTQYF. The CDR3 bases are TGTGCCAGCAGCGTAGACGGGAGACTAGCGGGGATCAACACAGATACGCAGTATTTT. The whole variable domain, remainder taken from reference TRBV9 and TRBJ2-3, is DSGVTQTPKHLITATGQRVTLRCSPRSGDLSVYWYQQSLDQGLQFLIQYYNGEERAKGNILERFSAQQFPDLHSELNLSSLELGDSALYFCASSVDGRLAGINTDTQYFGPGTRLTVL.

The CDR3 is CASSEASWTGAYEQYF. The CDR3 coding sequence is TGTGCCAGCAGTGAAGCGTCCTGGACAGGGGCCTACGAGCAGTACTTC. The genes are TRBV6-1 and TRBJ2-7, with 9 nucleotides matching TRBD1. The CDR3 contains 16 residues. Germline CDR1 MNHNS, CDR2 SASEGT. Trimming took 0 bases from V and 2 from J; bases not matched to a gene: 5.

CDR3 coding DNA: TGCAGCGGAGGACAGGCGGTGAAAGAGACCCAGTACTTC. It is translated as CSGGQAVKETQYF. The genes are TRBV29-1 and TRBJ2-5; 7 bases are a match to TRBD1. This CDR3 contains 13 residues. Germline loops: CDR1 SQVTM, CDR2 ANQGSEA. Trimming cost V 7 bases and J 3 bases; bases outside gene matches: 8.

In this sample, this clone turned up once. The CDR3 DNA sequence: TGTGCCAGCAGCTTAGACAGGTTGATGAACACTGAAGCTTTCTTT. Translated, it gives CASSLDRLMNTEAFF. J is TRBJ1-1 and V is TRBV7-2, with D possibly being TRBD1 (5 bases). The CDR3 consists of 15 residues. CDR1 and CDR2 (germline): SGHTA, FQGNSA. V gave up 1 base and J gave up 0 bases, with 9 bases separating them.

CDR3 residues: CASSPLQGQHHYGYTF. The CDR3 bases are TGTGCCAGCAGTCCGTTACAGGGTCAGCATCACTATGGCTACACCTTC. The rearrangement uses TRBV27 and TRBJ1-2, with a tentative D call TRBD1 (6 bases). The CDR3 is 16 amino acids. In germline, CDR1 is MNHEY, CDR2 SMNVEV (reference sequence). Deletions cut 5 bases from V and 3 bases from J, with 19 bases between.

V gene TRBV6-5 combines with J gene TRBJ2-3; maybe TRBD2 (5 bases). CDR1 is MNHEY, CDR2 SVGAGI, per germline. With 6 bases removed from V and 0 bases from J, the gap between germline ends came to 13 bases. The CDR3 contains 15 residues. For the CDR3, the DNA is TGTGCCAGCAGCCGAGGGAACCCTAGCACAGATACGCAGTATTTT. This gives the protein CASSRGNPSTDTQYF.

The chain employs TRBV9 and TRBJ2-1, with 9 nucleotides matching TRBD1. CDR1 is SGDLS, CDR2 YYNGEE, per germline. The CDR3 has 16 residues. With 0 bases clipped from V and 6 bases from J, the junction kept 7 bases outside the gene matches. CDR3 nucleotide sequence: TGTGCCAGCAGCGTAGGTCCGGGGACAGGGCTCAATGAGCAGTTCTTC. Translation gives CASSVGPGTGLNEQFF.

This clone has more than one count but fewer than ten. The chain couples TRBV5-1 to TRBJ2-2; 7 positions agree with TRBD2. The CDR3 is 17 amino acids. V was clipped by 3 bases and J by 2 bases; unmatched bases: 10. Per germline, CDR1 SGHRS and CDR2 YFSETQ. The CDR3 coding sequence is TGCGCCAGCAGCTCCATGGTGGGAGGGACTAACACCGGGGAGCTGTTTTTT. Protein product: CASSSMVGGTNTGELFF.

J is TRBJ1-5 and V is TRBV5-1; 7 nucleotides match TRBD1. The germline gives CDR1 SGHRS, CDR2 YFSETQ. V dropped 1 base and J dropped 4; count of bases not matched to a gene: 5. This CDR3 region has 15 residues. CDR3 sequence reads: CASSLRGGANQPQHF. DNA for the CDR3: TGCGCCAGCAGCTTGCGAGGGGGCGCGAATCAGCCCCAGCATTTT.

This clone was recorded once. The rearrangement links TRBV6-5 to TRBJ1-1; D gene ambiguous. The germline CDR1 and CDR2 sequences are MNHEY and SVGAGI. CDR3 size: 13 residues. The germline V and J ends were trimmed by 5 bases and 4 bases, with 11 bases remaining between them. The DNA of the CDR3 is TGTGCCAGCAGTACTGGCGGGGTCACTGAAGCTTTCTTT. It translates to CASSTGGVTEAFF.

The V and J genes are TRBV30 and TRBJ1-3; 7 bases map to TRBD1. V lost 2 bases, J lost 7 bases, and 20 bases stayed unmatched. Germline values: CDR1 GTSNPN, CDR2 SVGIG (reference sequence). The CDR3 covers 18 residues. In DNA form, the CDR3 reads TGTGCCTGGAGTCCAAACCCCATTAGGGGGCCATCTCGGAACACCATATATTTT. Encoded protein: CAWSPNPIRGPSRNTIYF.

This chain links TRBV19 with TRBJ1-4, with TRBD1 as a possible D gene (6 bases). Trimming left V 1 base short and J 5 bases short, with 11 bases between. The CDR3 has 15 amino acids. Germline V gene data show CDR1 as LNHDA and CDR2 as SQIVND (reference sequence). The CDR3 sequence: CASSIGRQGNEKLFF. CDR3 nucleotide sequence: TGTGCCAGTAGTATAGGGCGGCAGGGGAATGAAAAACTGTTTTTT.

The V and J genes are TRBV12-3 or TRBV12-4 and TRBJ1-4, with D uncertain. The CDR3 contains 13 residues. V dropped 5 bases and J dropped 0 bases, with 4 bases sitting between them. The CDR3 nucleotides are TGTGCCAGCAGTCAAACAACTAATGAAAAACTGTTTTTT. Translation gives CASSQTTNEKLFF.

The chain links TRBV7-6 to TRBJ1-1; the D gene is possibly TRBD1 (5 bases). V gave up 2 bases and J gave up 8 bases, with 15 bases separating them. Germline V CDR1 and CDR2: SGHVS, FNYEAQ. This CDR3 spans 14 amino acids. For the CDR3, the DNA is TGTGCCAGCAGCTTATCTACGGGGGGGAGGGAAGCTTTCTTT. It translates to CASSLSTGGREAFF.

J is TRBJ1-4 and V is TRBV4-2, with TRBD1 as a possible D gene (6 bases). Germline CDR1 is LGHNA and CDR2 is YNFKEQ. The CDR3 sequence is 14 residues long. V was cut by 7 bases and J by 5 bases, with 14 bases left in between. The CDR3 loop is CASTRGGSNEKLFF. The CDR3 DNA reads as TGTGCCAGCACCCGAGGGGGTTCGAATGAAAAACTGTTTTTT.

The V call is TRBV4-1, the J call TRBJ1-1; maybe TRBD1 (5 bases). There are 16 residues in the CDR3. With 8 bases removed from V and 6 bases from J, the gap between germline ends came to 25 bases. The germline CDR1 and CDR2 sequences are MGHRA and YSYEKL. The CDR3 reads CASAGLLRSTEAEAFF. CDR3 bases: TGCGCCAGCGCGGGACTCCTAAGGAGTACAGAAGCTGAAGCTTTCTTT.

The chain combines TRBV4-3 with TRBJ2-7; D remains ambiguous. V was clipped by 3 bases and J by 3 bases, with 9 bases between them. This CDR3 has 13 residues. Germline V gene sequence: CDR1 LGHNA, CDR2 YSLEER. The CDR3 loop is CASSQFLNYEQYF. The CDR3 DNA sequence: TGCGCCAGCAGCCAGTTTCTAAACTACGAGCAGTACTTC.

The rearrangement links TRBV9 to TRBJ1-3; 8 bases line up with TRBD1. The germline V gene encodes CDR1 SGDLS and CDR2 YYNGEE. V gave up 2 bases and J gave up 4 bases; unmatched junction bases: 5. There are 15 residues in the CDR3. The CDR3 spells CASSVTGEGGNTIYF. CDR3 DNA sequence: TGTGCCAGCAGCGTGACAGGGGAAGGCGGAAACACCATATATTTT.

This chain uses TRBV29-1 with TRBJ2-3; TRBD2 matches at 9 bases. Germline V lookup: CDR1 SQVTM, CDR2 ANQGSEA. The V segment lost 1 base and the J segment 0 bases; nucleotides outside the gene matches: 5. The CDR3 totals 16 residues. CDR3 sequence reads: CSVEGLAGSSTDTQYF. The CDR3 nucleotides read TGCAGCGTTGAAGGGCTAGCGGGGTCTAGCACAGATACGCAGTATTTT.

A few counts support this clone. The V gene is TRBV3-1 (or the pseudogene TRBV3-2), the J gene TRBJ1-3, with TRBD1 matching 7 bases. Germline-derived CDR1 and CDR2 are LGHDT and YNNKEL (reference sequence). The CDR3 is 14 residues long. The trim removed 4 bases at V and 1 base at J, leaving 1 base unmatched. The DNA of the CDR3 is TGTGCCAGCAGCCGACAGGGTTCTGGAAACACCATATATTTT. It translates to CASSRQGSGNTIYF.

The gene calls are TRBV5-1 and TRBJ2-1, with 10 bases matching TRBD1. This CDR3 spans 17 amino acids. Germline CDR1 and CDR2: SGHRS and YFSETQ. V dropped 0 bases and J dropped 7; count of bases not matched to a gene: 10. The CDR3 region has the DNA TGCGCCAGCAGCTTGGTAATTCTAGGGACAGGGGAGAATGAGCAGTTCTTC. Amino acid sequence: CASSLVILGTGENEQFF.